The next 21 T cell receptor beta chains were all read from a single sample in a study of blood T cell repertoires in COVID-19. Clones were sequenced by immunoSEQ multiplex PCR, and TCRdb holds only the in-frame ones, with some missing. The top ten clones hold around 0.8% of a sample with some 250,000 clones, approximately 86% of them seen once. What was sequenced was peripheral blood. The origin of the receptors is a woman aged 25-40 years with acute or convalescent COVID-19.

This clone has a single count. This rearrangement joins TRBV7-2 to TRBJ2-7; possibly TRBD1 for D (6 bases). Germline CDR1 reads SGHTA; CDR2 reads FQGNSA. The CDR3 has 13 amino acids. Trimming took 6 bases from V and 0 from J, leaving 9 bases between them. CDR3 sequence reads: CASSMDSSYEQYF. In DNA, the CDR3 is TGTGCCAGCAGTATGGACAGCTCCTACGAGCAGTACTTC.

The V call is TRBV19, the J call TRBJ1-2, with 9 positions matching TRBD1. J gave up 0 bases and V 5 bases, and 10 bases lay outside the gene matches. There are 17 residues in the CDR3. CDR1 is LNHDA and CDR2 is SQIVND in the germline V gene (reference sequence). CDR3 sequence reads: CASSLVPGQGSNYGYTF. As DNA, the CDR3 is TGTGCCAGTAGTCTCGTCCCGGGACAGGGTTCTAACTATGGCTACACCTTC.

The rearrangement uses TRBV7-8 and TRBJ2-3, with D tentatively TRBD2 (5 bases). CDR1 SGHVS and CDR2 FQNEAQ come from the germline V gene. This CDR3 region has 16 residues. V was pared by 0 bases and J by 0 bases, with 10 bases between. CDR3 nucleotide sequence: TGTGCCAGCAGCTTAGCAGTTGCGGGTAGCACAGATACGCAGTATTTT. It specifies CASSLAVAGSTDTQYF.

This clone was observed a single time. This rearrangement joins TRBV6-2 or TRBV6-3 to TRBJ2-7; the match to TRBD2 covers 9 bases. Germline V gene sequence: CDR1 MNHEY, CDR2 SVGEGT. With V trimmed by 0 bases and J by 6 bases, 12 bases remained unmatched. The CDR3 runs to 17 residues. CDR3 sequence: CASSYSNSWREGLEQYF. Written as DNA, the CDR3 is TGTGCCAGCAGTTACTCGAATAGTTGGCGGGAGGGCCTCGAGCAGTACTTC.

This clone was recorded only once. The chain employs TRBV2 and TRBJ1-1; the D is unclear. Trimming stripped 5 bases from V and 4 bases from J, with 11 bases between. This CDR3 has 13 amino acids. Germline lookup yields CDR1 SNHLY and CDR2 FYNNEI. The CDR3 is CASSSAGVTEAFF. The DNA for the CDR3 is TGTGCCAGCAGTTCGGCGGGCGTCACTGAAGCTTTCTTT.

This sequence joins TRBV5-8 and TRBJ2-2; 7 positions agree with TRBD2. Germline trimming cut 4 bases from V and 0 bases from J; bases unmatched to any gene: 3. Germline V CDR1 and CDR2: SGHTS, YDEGEE. The CDR3 consists of 15 residues. Here the CDR3 reads CASSRLAPNTGELFF. The DNA for the CDR3 is TGTGCCAGCAGCCGACTAGCCCCGAACACCGGGGAGCTGTTTTTT.

The V gene is TRBV7-2, the J gene TRBJ2-2, with 9 bases that match TRBD2. The CDR3 covers 16 residues. After removal of 4 bases from V and 7 bases from J, the junction contained 10 bases not matched to a gene. Germline-derived CDR1 and CDR2 are SGHTA and FQGNSA. This CDR3 reads CASSSGLAPSIGELFF. The CDR3 DNA reads as TGTGCCAGCAGCTCCGGACTAGCGCCATCCATCGGGGAGCTGTTTTTT.

The V and J genes are TRBV18 and TRBJ1-1; 9 bases match TRBD1. Trimming at V came to 3 bases and at J to 4 bases, leaving 6 bases not matched to a gene. From germline, CDR1 is KGHSH and CDR2 LQKENI. This CDR3 comprises 15 residues. CDR3 coding DNA: TGTGCCAGCTCACCCTCCGGACAGGGGTTCACTGAAGCTTTCTTT. It encodes CASSPSGQGFTEAFF. Combining the CDR3 with reference TRBV18 and TRBJ1-1 gives the whole variable domain NAGVMQNPRHLVRRRGQEARLRCSPMKGHSHVYWYRQLPEEGLKFMVYLQKENIIDESGMPKERFSAEFPKEGPSILRIQQVVRGDSAAYFCASSPSGQGFTEAFFGQGTRLTVV.

This clone was detected a few times. In the same sample, other DNA sequences code for this CDR3. The chain employs TRBV5-4 and TRBJ2-7; 15 positions match TRBD2. V shed 4 bases and J 3 bases; nucleotides not matched to a gene: 2. CDR1 SGHNT and CDR2 YYREEE come from the germline V gene (reference sequence). This CDR3 spans 15 amino acids. CDR3 DNA: TGTGCCAGCAGCCGGACTAGCGGGAGGGTCTACGAGCAGTACTTC. It encodes CASSRTSGRVYEQYF.

The V call is TRBV5-6, the J call TRBJ1-2; D is ambiguous. This CDR3 region has 15 residues. V lost 4 bases and J 4 bases, leaving 17 bases between the germline ends. The germline CDR1 and CDR2 sequences are SGHDT and YYEEEE. CDR3 DNA sequence: TGTGCCAGCAGCGATCGACGGAGGATACCCTATGGCTACACCTTC. Its protein is CASSDRRRIPYGYTF.

The chain is built from TRBV19 and TRBJ1-4; tentative D call: TRBD1 (6 bases). V lost 5 bases and J 8 bases, leaving 12 bases between the germline ends. Germline V CDR1 and CDR2: LNHDA, SQIVND (reference sequence). The CDR3 length is 13 residues. CDR3 amino acids: CASSLQGPEKLFF. CDR3 nucleotides: TGTGCCAGTAGTCTACAGGGACCCGAAAAACTGTTTTTT.

The rearrangement links TRBV5-5 to TRBJ2-5, with D maybe TRBD2 (5 bases). Germline V gene lookup returns CDR1 SGHKS and CDR2 YYEKEE (reference sequence). Trimming took off 3 bases at V and 9 bases at J, with 18 bases between the two ends. This CDR3 is built from 14 residues. CDR3 region: CASSYREAGLSQYF. The CDR3 coding sequence is TGTGCCAGCAGCTACCGGGAAGCAGGCCTGTCCCAGTACTTC. Complete variable domain (other parts from reference TRBV5-5 and TRBJ2-5): DAGVTQSPTHLIKTRGQQVTLRCSPISGHKSVSWYQQVLGQGPQFIFQYYEKEERGRGNFPDRFSARQFPNYSSELNVNALLLGDSALYLCASSYREAGLSQYFGPGTRLLVL.

This chain links TRBV13 with TRBJ2-3, with 7 bases that match TRBD2. The CDR3 runs 15 residues. V gave up 3 bases and J gave up 5 bases; unmatched junction bases: 8. CDR1 is PRHDT, CDR2 FYEKMQ, per germline (reference sequence). DNA of the CDR3: TGTGCCAGCAGCTTTCGTCGCGGGAGTGGAGATACGCAGTATTTT. This codes for CASSFRRGSGDTQYF. Full variable domain (remainder filled in from reference TRBV13 and TRBJ2-3): AAGVIQSPRHLIKEKRETATLKCYPIPRHDTVYWYQQGPGQDPQFLISFYEKMQSDKGSIPDRFSAQQFSDYHSELNMSSLELGDSALYFCASSFRRGSGDTQYFGPGTRLTVL.

The chain links TRBV9 to TRBJ1-6, with D unresolved. Germline V gene data show CDR1 as SGDLS and CDR2 as YYNGEE. The ends were cut back, 0 bases at V and 6 bases at J, with 4 bases in the middle. The CDR3 loop spans 13 amino acids. This chain's CDR3 is CASSVVGNSPLHF. DNA of the CDR3: TGTGCCAGCAGCGTAGTCGGTAATTCACCCCTCCACTTT. The full variable domain, with the rest looked up from reference TRBV9 and TRBJ1-6, is DSGVTQTPKHLITATGQRVTLRCSPRSGDLSVYWYQQSLDQGLQFLIQYYNGEERAKGNILERFSAQQFPDLHSELNLSSLELGDSALYFCASSVVGNSPLHFGNGTRLTVT.

Here the CDR3 DNA reads TGTGCCAGCAGTTATCCCTACACCGGGGAGCTGTTTTTT. Translated, it gives CASSYPYTGELFF. This chain joins TRBV6-2 or TRBV6-3 and TRBJ2-2; no clear D. V was clipped by 3 bases and J by 3 bases, with 5 bases between them. This CDR3 spans 13 amino acids. CDR1 MNHEY and CDR2 SVGEGT come from the germline V gene.

The V and J genes are TRBV30 and TRBJ1-1; D is uncertain. The CDR3 is 13 residues long. Germline loops: CDR1 GTSNPN, CDR2 SVGIG (reference sequence). V lost 0 bases and J lost 4, with 9 bases in between. The DNA of the CDR3 is TGTGCCTGGAGTGTAAACGGCGGCACTGAAGCTTTCTTT. Translation: CAWSVNGGTEAFF.

This clone occurred once. The chain employs TRBV2 and TRBJ1-2; D might be TRBD1 (5 bases). Germline values: CDR1 SNHLY, CDR2 FYNNEI. This CDR3 is built from 14 residues. With 2 bases removed from V and 6 bases from J, the gap between germline ends came to 13 bases. The CDR3 nucleotides read TGTGCCAGCAGTGAACAGGGTAAAGCTAATGGCTACACCTTC. As protein: CASSEQGKANGYTF.

This chain links TRBV6-6 with TRBJ1-5; TRBD1 might be the D (5 bases). Trimming left V 8 bases short and J 0 bases short, with 11 bases between. The germline CDR1 and CDR2 sequences are MNHNY and SVGAGI (reference sequence). CDR3 size: 14 residues. CDR3 protein: CASRMTDSNQPQHF. The CDR3 nucleotides read TGTGCCAGCCGGATGACAGATAGCAATCAGCCCCAGCATTTT.

This chain connects TRBV5-1 to TRBJ2-2, with D possibly matching TRBD1 (5 bases). Trimming left V 4 bases short and J 3 bases short, with 10 bases between. The length of the CDR3 is 14 residues. Per germline, CDR1 SGHRS and CDR2 YFSETQ. Here the CDR3 DNA reads TGCGCCAGCAGCCCCTTGGGGCACACCGGGGAGCTGTTTTTT. Translating it yields CASSPLGHTGELFF.

The V and J genes are TRBV11-2 and TRBJ2-5; TRBD2 matches at 11 bases. The trim removed 5 bases at V and 0 bases at J, leaving 8 bases unmatched. The germline gives CDR1 SGHAT, CDR2 FQNNGV. This CDR3 comprises 17 residues. The CDR3 DNA reads TGTGCCAGCAGCGCCCGGGAGGGACTAGCGGACCAAGAGACCCAGTACTTC. Encoded protein: CASSAREGLADQETQYF.

The count of this clone is one. J is TRBJ2-5 and V is TRBV12-5, with 8 bases aligning to TRBD1. V shed 1 base, J shed 5 bases, and the junction held 6 bases outside the gene matches. In germline, CDR1 is LGHNT, CDR2 FRNRAP. The CDR3 extends over 15 amino acids. The CDR3 here is CASGLGQGIEETQYF. CDR3 DNA sequence: TGTGCTAGTGGTTTGGGACAGGGGATCGAGGAGACCCAGTACTTC.